This TCR beta chain was identified in a study of cytomegalovirus exposure and HLA in healthy donors. PCR used 60 Vbeta primers and 13 Jbeta primers. Sequencing was performed with immunoSEQ multiplex PCR; in TCRdb, only in-frame clones are kept and a portion is missing. Of roughly 100,000 clones listed, about four fifths are singletons. Germline values: CDR1 MNHNS, CDR2 SASEGT. CDR3 size: 15 residues. V was pared by 3 bases and J by 1 base, with 4 bases of the junction left unmatched. Healthy bone marrow donors made up the cohort. Overall study results and limits: The study had only CMV serostatus as immune exposure information.

A word on this clone: Its antigen remains unidentified.

The chain combines TRBV6-1 with TRBJ1-1, with TRBD1 matching 8 bases. This sequence was found in a middle-aged woman in good health and CMV-seronegative. The sample comprised PBMCs. The CDR3 loop reads CASSESGGRNTEAFF. CDR3 nucleotide sequence: TGTGCCAGCAGTGAGTCAGGGGGCAGGAACACTGAAGCTTTCTTT.